The clone carrying this T cell receptor (beta chain) was observed a single time. In the study's own analysis: Scientists estimated how many nucleated cells there were by amplifying reference gene primers. The table came from immunoSEQ multiplex PCR; TCRdb's copy has only in-frame clones and leaves some out. D and trimming were read from the DNA, whereas the V and J calls and clone size are those reported in that table. Of roughly 35,000 clones listed, over 70% were seen once; the top ten hold 13% to 15%. The data derive from a study of blood T cell repertoires in COVID-19. Trimming cost V 8 bases and J 5 bases; bases outside gene matches: 19. The V gene's germline CDR1 is MNHEY and CDR2 SMNVEV (reference sequence). CDR3 length equals 17 residues.

Sequences were obtained from peripheral blood. This sequence was found in a man in his 60s with active COVID-19. This chain connects TRBV27 to TRBJ2-7, with 9 bases aligning to TRBD2. This chain's CDR3 is CASSRSSREGRGNEQYF. DNA for the CDR3: TGTGCCAGCTCCCGATCATCGCGGGAGGGCCGAGGAAACGAGCAGTACTTC.